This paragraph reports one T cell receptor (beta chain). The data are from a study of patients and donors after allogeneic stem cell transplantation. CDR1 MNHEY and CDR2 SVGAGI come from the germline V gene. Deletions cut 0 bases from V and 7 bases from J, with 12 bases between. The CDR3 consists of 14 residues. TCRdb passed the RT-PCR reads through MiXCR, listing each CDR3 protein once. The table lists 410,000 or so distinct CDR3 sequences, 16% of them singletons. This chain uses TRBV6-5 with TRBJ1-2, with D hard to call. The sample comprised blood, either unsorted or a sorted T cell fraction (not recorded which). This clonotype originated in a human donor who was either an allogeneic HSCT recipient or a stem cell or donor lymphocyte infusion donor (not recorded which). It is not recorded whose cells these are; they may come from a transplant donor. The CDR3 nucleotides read TGTGCCAGCAGTTACTCATCCGGGAAAAGTGGCTACACCTTC. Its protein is CASSYSSGKSGYTF.